The source of this TCR beta chain is a study of metastatic and nonmetastatic thyroid tumors. TCRdb re-analyzed the PCR reads through MiXCR. The top ten hold around a fifth of the sample, which has roughly 22,000 clones, 36% seen once. Germline V gives CDR1 SQVTM, CDR2 ANQGSEA. This CDR3 has 14 amino acids. With regard to this clone: A read error may account for a junction end that differs from germline.

Ahead of thyroid surgery, no patient had received treatment of any kind. The sample comprised blood. The chain combines TRBV29-1 with TRBJ2-1; D possibly corresponds to TRBD2 (6 bases). The origin of this receptor is a male donor with papillary thyroid cancer or a benign thyroid nodule (not recorded which). Some clones in this sample may be carry-over from other donors' samples. This CDR3 is CRNIAGRDNNEKFF. CDR3 nucleotide sequence: TGCAGGAATATCGCGGGACGAGACAACAATGAGAAGTTCTTC.